This is a list of T cell receptor beta chains from one sample in a study of shared clonotypes between healthy human individuals. Only in-frame clones appear in the TCRdb table, and some are missing; sequencing was by immunoSEQ multiplex PCR. Here the sample spans around 320,000 clones, around 87% being singletons. The sample taken for sequencing was memory CD8+ T cells sorted from blood. These receptors were collected from a man younger than 35 in good health. CDR3s include the opening cysteine and the closing phenylalanine or tryptophan. A D gene is named only where the DNA matches it firmly. Clone sizes are given selectively: once, few, many, or a class where the clone is expanded.

>TRBJ1-5|.|TRBV28|.
TGTGCCAGCAGTTCCCGGGAGAGCAATCAGCCCCAGCATTTT
CASSSRESNQPQHF
>TRBJ2-1|.|TRBV5-1|.
TGCGCCAGCAGCTTGGATTTACTCGCTATCTCCTACAATGAGCAGTTCTTC
CASSLDLLAISYNEQFF
>TRBJ2-5|.|TRBV6-4|TRBD1
TGTGCCAGCAGTGACGGGGCACCCCGGGACAGGGATCAAGAGACCCAGTACTTC
CASSDGAPRDRDQETQYF
>TRBJ2-7|.|TRBV28|TRBD2
TGTGCCAGCAGTCGGCGGGGGGGCTTCTCCTACGAGCAGTACTTC
CASSRRGGFSYEQYF
>TRBJ2-1|.|TRBV27|TRBD2
TGTGCCAGCAGTACGGGGACTAGCGGGTACAATGAGCAGTTCTTC
CASSTGTSGYNEQFF
>TRBJ2-2|.|TRBV5-1|.
TGCGCCAGCAGCTTCCGGGCTCCGAACACCGGGGAGCTGTTTTTT
CASSFRAPNTGELFF
>TRBJ2-7|.|TRBV10-3|TRBD1
TGTGCCATCAGTGGGGCAGAGACAGGGAAGCCCTACGAGCAGTACTTC
CAISGAETGKPYEQYF
>TRBJ2-1|.|TRBV11-2|TRBD2
TGTGCCAGCAGCTTTCTCGCTAGCGGGGTCTACAATGAGCAGTTCTTC
CASSFLASGVYNEQFF
>TRBJ1-5|.|TRBV13|.
TGTGCCAGCAGCTTCCGAGGTTATCAGCCCCAGCATTTT
CASSFRGYQPQHF
>TRBJ1-2|.|TRBV7-9|.
TGTGCCAGCAGCGCGCGAACAGGGAAAAGGGGCTACACCTTC
CASSARTGKRGYTF
>TRBJ1-5|.|TRBV5-4|.
TGTGCCAGCAGCTTGGCCTATCCATATAGCAATCAGCCCCAGCATTTT
CASSLAYPYSNQPQHF
>TRBJ2-1|.|TRBV29-1|TRBD2
TGCAGCGTTGAATGGCTAGCGGGCTACAATGAGCAGTTCTTC
CSVEWLAGYNEQFF
>TRBJ2-3|.|TRBV4-1|TRBD2
TGCGCCAGCAGCCCGCAGGGGCGGGGGGCGATCACAGATACGCAGTATTTT
CASSPQGRGAITDTQYF
>TRBJ2-4|.|TRBV14|.
TGTGCCAGCAGCCGAGAAGGGGGTTTGGAAAACATTCAGTACTTC
CASSREGGLENIQYF
>TRBJ2-5|.|TRBV2|.
TGTGCCAGCAGTGGAGAAGAAGAGACCCAGTACTTC
CASSGEEETQYF
>TRBJ2-7|once|TRBV5-1|TRBD2
TGCGCCAGCAGCTTGTCAGTACTAGCGGGGACTACCTACGAGCAGTACTTC
CASSLSVLAGTTYEQYF
>TRBJ2-2|.|TRBV4-1|TRBD2
TGCGCCAGCAGCCAAGAAGCGGGAGGGCAGGGCACCGGGGAGCTGTTTTTT
CASSQEAGGQGTGELFF
>TRBJ1-1|.|TRBV7-8|.
TGTGCCAGCAGCTTTGTTCAGGGAGTAGACACTGAAGCTTTCTTT
CASSFVQGVDTEAFF
>TRBJ1-1|.|TRBV4-1|TRBD1
TGCGCCAGCAGCATAACAGGGGGCTGGAACACTGAAGCTTTCTTT
CASSITGGWNTEAFF
>TRBJ2-1|.|TRBV10-2|TRBD2
TGCGCCAGCAGTGAGAGGTTAGGAGCTAGCGGGGAAGGCTACAATGAGCAGTTCTTC
CASSERLGASGEGYNEQFF
>TRBJ1-6|.|TRBV20-1|.
TGCAGTGCAAGTGGAACAGGAAGGCGCTTT
CSASGTGRRF
>TRBJ2-5|.|TRBV7-9|.
TGTGCCAGCAGCTTATTTGTTAGGGTGGAGACCCAGTACTTC
CASSLFVRVETQYF
>TRBJ2-7|.|TRBV28|TRBD1
TGTGCCAGCAGTCCCAACCTCTCCGGGACAGGGCACTACGAGCAGTACTTC
CASSPNLSGTGHYEQYF
>TRBJ2-7|.|TRBV7-9|.
TGTGCCAGCAGCTTACGTTCCTACGAGCAGTACTTC
CASSLRSYEQYF
>TRBJ2-1|.|TRBV14|.
TGTGCCAGCAGCCATCCCGGGGCCTACAATGAGCAGTTCTTC
CASSHPGAYNEQFF
>TRBJ2-7|once|TRBV7-9|.
TGTGCCAGCAGCTCAAGGGGGGCAGGGGGTCCCTACGAGCAGTACTTC
CASSSRGAGGPYEQYF
>TRBJ2-1|.|TRBV7-9|TRBD1
TGTGCCAGCAGCTTAACTTCCGGGACAGGGAGTTCGAATGAGCAGTTCTTC
CASSLTSGTGSSNEQFF
>TRBJ1-4|.|TRBV27|TRBD1
TGTGCCAGCGGAAGACAGGGACTAGGGGAAAAACTGTTTTTT
CASGRQGLGEKLFF
>TRBJ1-2|.|TRBV7-9|.
TGTGCCAGCAGCTTATCCCGACAGGAAGGCAACTATGGCTACACCTTC
CASSLSRQEGNYGYTF
>TRBJ2-2|once|TRBV7-8|.
TGTGCCAGCAGCTCACCGCTCAGGGATCCCGGGGAGCTGTTTTTT
CASSSPLRDPGELFF
>TRBJ1-6|.|TRBV13|.
TGTGCCAGCAGCCCACGGTGGCCCTCGGGTTCACCCCTCCACTTT
CASSPRWPSGSPLHF
>TRBJ1-1|.|TRBV15|.
TGTGCCACCAGCAACCTGGAATCAGGGGTTCGTGCGGACACTGAAGCTTTCTTT
CATSNLESGVRADTEAFF
>TRBJ2-3|.|TRBV14|.
TGTGCCAGCAGTCGTAGGTCCTGGGCCGATACGCAGTATTTT
CASSRRSWADTQYF
>TRBJ2-1|.|TRBV5-1|.
TGCGCCAGCAGCTTGACAATTCGGGGCAGGGCGGATGGTAACTACAATGAGCAGTTCTTC
CASSLTIRGRADGNYNEQFF
>TRBJ2-3|once|TRBV5-5|.
TGTGCCAGCAGCTTGAAGGTCATAGAAGATACGCAGTATTTT
CASSLKVIEDTQYF
>TRBJ2-1|once|TRBV5-4|TRBD2
TGTGCCAGCAGCCCGAAATGGACTAGCGGGTGGCGGGTCAATGAGCAGTTCTTC
CASSPKWTSGWRVNEQFF
>TRBJ2-7|.|TRBV6-1|.
TGTGCCAGCAGTGAACTCCCCCACGAGCAGTACTTC
CASSELPHEQYF
>TRBJ2-1|.|TRBV6-6|TRBD1
TGTGCCAGCACCGGGACAGACACCTACAATGAGCAGTTCTTC
CASTGTDTYNEQFF
>TRBJ2-3|.|TRBV25-1|TRBD2
TGTGCCAGCAGTGCAGCGGGGGTGGTAGATACGCAGTATTTT
CASSAAGVVDTQYF